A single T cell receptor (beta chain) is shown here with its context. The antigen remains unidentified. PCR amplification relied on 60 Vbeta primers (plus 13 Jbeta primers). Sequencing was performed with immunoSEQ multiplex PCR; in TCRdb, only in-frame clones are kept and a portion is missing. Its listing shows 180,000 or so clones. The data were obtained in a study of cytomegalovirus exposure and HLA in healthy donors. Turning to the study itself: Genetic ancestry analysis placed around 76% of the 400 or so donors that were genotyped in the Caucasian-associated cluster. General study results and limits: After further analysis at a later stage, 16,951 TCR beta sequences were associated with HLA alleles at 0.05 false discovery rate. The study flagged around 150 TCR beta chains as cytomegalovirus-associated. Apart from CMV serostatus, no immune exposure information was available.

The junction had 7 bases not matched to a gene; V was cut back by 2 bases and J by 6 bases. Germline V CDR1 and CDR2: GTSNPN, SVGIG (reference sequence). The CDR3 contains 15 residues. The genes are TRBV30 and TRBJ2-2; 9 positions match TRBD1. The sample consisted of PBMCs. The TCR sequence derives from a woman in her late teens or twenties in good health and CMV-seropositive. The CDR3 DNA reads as TGTGCCTGGAGTCTGCGGGACAGGGCGGCCGGGGAGCTGTTTTTT. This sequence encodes CAWSLRDRAAGELFF. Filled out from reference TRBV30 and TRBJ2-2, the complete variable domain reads SQTIHQWPATLVQPVGSPLSLECTVEGTSNPNLYWYRQAAGRGLQLLFYSVGIGQISSEVPQNLSASRPQDRQFILSSKKLLLSDSGFYLCAWSLRDRAAGELFFGEGSRLTVL.